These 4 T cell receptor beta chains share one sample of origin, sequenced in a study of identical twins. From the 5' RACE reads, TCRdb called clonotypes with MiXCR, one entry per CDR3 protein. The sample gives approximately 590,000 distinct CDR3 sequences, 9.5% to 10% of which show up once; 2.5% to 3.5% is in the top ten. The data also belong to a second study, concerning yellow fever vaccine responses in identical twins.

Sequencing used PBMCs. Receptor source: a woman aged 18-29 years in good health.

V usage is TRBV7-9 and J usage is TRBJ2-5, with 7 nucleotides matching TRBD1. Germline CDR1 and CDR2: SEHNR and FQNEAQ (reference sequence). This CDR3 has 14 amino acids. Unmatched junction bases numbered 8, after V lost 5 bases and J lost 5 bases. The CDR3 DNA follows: TGTGCCAGCAGCGTCACAGGGGCTGGCGAGACCCAGTACTTC. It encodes CASSVTGAGETQYF.

The CDR3 spells CASSSKGRETQYF. CDR3 nucleotides: TGTGCCAGCAGTTCCAAGGGCCGAGAGACCCAGTACTTC. V and J are TRBV12-3 or TRBV12-4 and TRBJ2-5, with no clear D. The CDR3 has 13 residues. Deletions cut 4 bases from V and 4 bases from J, with 10 bases between.

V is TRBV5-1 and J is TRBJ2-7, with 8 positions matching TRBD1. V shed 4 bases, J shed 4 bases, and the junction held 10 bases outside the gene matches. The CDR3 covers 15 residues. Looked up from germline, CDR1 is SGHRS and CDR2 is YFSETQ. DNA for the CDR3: TGCGCCAGCAGCCCGGGCGCGAGACAGGGGTACGAGCAGTACTTC. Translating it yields CASSPGARQGYEQYF.

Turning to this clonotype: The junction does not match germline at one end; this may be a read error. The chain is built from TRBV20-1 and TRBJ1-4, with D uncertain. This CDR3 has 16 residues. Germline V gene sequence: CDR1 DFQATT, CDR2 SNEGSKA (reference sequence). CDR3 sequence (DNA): TGCTGTGCTAGAGCCCTAGGCACATTGACTAATGAAAAACTGTTTTTT. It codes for CCARALGTLTNEKLFF.